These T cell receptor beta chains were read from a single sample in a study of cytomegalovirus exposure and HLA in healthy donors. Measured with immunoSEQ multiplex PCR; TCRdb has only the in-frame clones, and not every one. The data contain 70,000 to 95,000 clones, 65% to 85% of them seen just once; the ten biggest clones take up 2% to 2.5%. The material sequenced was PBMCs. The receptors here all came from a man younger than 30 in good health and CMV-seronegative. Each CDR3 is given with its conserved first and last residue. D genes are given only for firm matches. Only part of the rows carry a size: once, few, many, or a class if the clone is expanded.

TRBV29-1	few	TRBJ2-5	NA	TGCAGCGCCCTAGGGGCAGGGGAAGAGACCCAGTACTTC	CSALGAGEETQYF
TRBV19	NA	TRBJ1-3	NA	TGTGCCAGTAGTGGTGGGCAGCTAAGCTCTGGAAACACCATATATTTT	CASSGGQLSSGNTIYF
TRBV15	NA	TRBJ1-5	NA	TGTGCCACCAGCAGTCGCTCGGGGCCCCAGCATTTT	CATSSRSGPQHF
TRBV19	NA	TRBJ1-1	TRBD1	TGTGCCAGTAGTTACCTCGGACAGGACACTGAAGCTTTCTTT	CASSYLGQDTEAFF
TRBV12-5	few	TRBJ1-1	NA	TGTGCTAGTGGTGAACTCCGTGAAGCTTTCTTT	CASGELREAFF
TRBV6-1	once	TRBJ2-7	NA	TGTGCCGGCGCAGCGGCGGCCGGCTACGAGCAGTACTTC	CAGAAAAGYEQYF
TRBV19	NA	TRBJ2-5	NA	TGTGCCATTAACACAAACCCGACGACAGGCCACCCGAGGACGCGAGAGACCCAGTACTTC	CAINTNPTTGHPRTRETQYF
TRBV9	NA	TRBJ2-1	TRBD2	TGTGCCAGCAGCCCCCGGACTAGCGGGGCCGATGAGCAGTTCTTC	CASSPRTSGADEQFF
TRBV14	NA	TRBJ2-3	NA	TGTGCCAGCAGCCAAGAATCTGGGCTAAGCACAGATACGCAGTATTTT	CASSQESGLSTDTQYF
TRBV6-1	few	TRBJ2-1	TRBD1	TGTGCCAGCAGTAAAGCGCAGGGGGTTGAGCAGTTCTTC	CASSKAQGVEQFF
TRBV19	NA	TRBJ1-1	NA	TGTGCCAGTAGTATACCGGAGATGAACACTGAAGCTTTCTTT	CASSIPEMNTEAFF
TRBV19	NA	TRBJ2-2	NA	TGTGCCAGTAGTATCGACCGTGGGGCTACCGGGGAGCTGTTTTTT	CASSIDRGATGELFF
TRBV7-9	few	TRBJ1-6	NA	TGTGCCAGCAGCTTAGTGTACCAGGCGACCTTTAATTCACCCCTCCACTTT	CASSLVYQATFNSPLHF
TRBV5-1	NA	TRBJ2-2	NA	TGCGCCAGCGGTACTAGCTTCCGGACGGGTGAGCTGTTTTTT	CASGTSFRTGELFF
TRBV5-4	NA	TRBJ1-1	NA	TGTGCCAGCAGCTTGGGGAGGGGAGAAATGAACACTGAAGCTTTCTTT	CASSLGRGEMNTEAFF
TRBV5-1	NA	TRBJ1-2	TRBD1	TGCGCCAGCAGCTTGGGGCCAAACAGGGGGCCTAAAGGTGATTTATATGGCTACACCTTC	CASSLGPNRGPKGDLYGYTF
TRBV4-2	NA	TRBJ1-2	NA	TGTGCCAGCAGCCAGAGGGGGGGCGCGGACTATGGCTACACCTTC	CASSQRGGADYGYTF
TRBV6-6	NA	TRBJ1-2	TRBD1	TGCGCCAGCAGTTCCAGGACAGGGGGCGGCTATGGCTACACCTTC	CASSSRTGGGYGYTF
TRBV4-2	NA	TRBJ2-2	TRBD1	TGTGCCAGCAGCCAAGATCGGAGGAGGACAGGCCCGAACACCGGGGAGCTGTTTTTT	CASSQDRRRTGPNTGELFF
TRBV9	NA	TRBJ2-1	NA	TGTGCCAGCAGCGCCTATCCCAATGAGCAGTTCTTC	CASSAYPNEQFF
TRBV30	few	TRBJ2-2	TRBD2	TGTGCCTGGAGTACGGGGGGGCCCCCCGGGGAGCTGTTTTTT	CAWSTGGPPGELFF
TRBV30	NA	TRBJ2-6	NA	TGTGCCTGGAGTGTACGAGGCTCTGGGGCCAACGTCCTGACTTTC	CAWSVRGSGANVLTF
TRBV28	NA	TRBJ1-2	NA	TGTGCCAGCAGTCCCCAGGGCGCCCTCAGTAGGAGCCTCTATGGCTACACCTTC	CASSPQGALSRSLYGYTF
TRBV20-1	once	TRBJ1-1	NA	TGCAGTGCTAGCATGAACACTGAAGCTTTCTTT	CSASMNTEAFF
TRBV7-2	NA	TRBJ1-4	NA	TGTGCCAGCAGCTTAATCCCAGAAAAACTGTTTTTT	CASSLIPEKLFF
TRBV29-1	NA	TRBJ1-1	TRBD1	TGCAGCGTTTCTCCCGGGACAGGGGGGACTGAAGCTTTCTTT	CSVSPGTGGTEAFF
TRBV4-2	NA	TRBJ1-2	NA	TGTGCCAGCAGCCAAGATAAAACAGGCCCCCGGGGCTACACCTTC	CASSQDKTGPRGYTF
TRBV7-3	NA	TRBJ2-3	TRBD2	TGTGCCAGCAGCTTAGGAGGACTAGCGGGCACAGATACGCAGTATTTT	CASSLGGLAGTDTQYF
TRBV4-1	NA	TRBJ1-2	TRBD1	TGCGCCAGCAGCCCGAGGGACAGGGGGCAAAAAAAGGTCGGCTACACCTTC	CASSPRDRGQKKVGYTF
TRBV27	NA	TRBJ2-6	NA	TGTGCCAGCAGTCAGACATCAGGGTCGGGGGCCAACGTCCTGACTTTC	CASSQTSGSGANVLTF
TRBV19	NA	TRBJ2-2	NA	TGTGCCTGCGGCCCTCAAACTAGGGAGCTGTTTTTT	CACGPQTRELFF
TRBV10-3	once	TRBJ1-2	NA	TGTGCCAGCGAACCGACAGAGAACTATGGCTACACCTTC	CASEPTENYGYTF
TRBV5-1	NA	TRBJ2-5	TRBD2	TGCGCCAGCAGGCGGACTAGCGGGGGGCGGACTCTTCAAGAGACCCAGTACTTC	CASRRTSGGRTLQETQYF
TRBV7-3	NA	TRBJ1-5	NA	TGTGCCAGCAGCGGGTGTAAGGGGTTCTTCCCCCAGCATTTT	CASSGCKGFFPQHF
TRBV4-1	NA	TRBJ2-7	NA	TGCGCCAGCAGCCAAGATGAGACTCGCCGCTACTACGAGCAGTACTTC	CASSQDETRRYYEQYF
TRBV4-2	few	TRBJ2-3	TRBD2	TGTGCCAGCAGCCAAGGCCGCCTAGCGGGGGAAGATACGCAGTATTTT	CASSQGRLAGEDTQYF
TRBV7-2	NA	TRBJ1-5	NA	TGTGCCAGCAGCCCGGGGGGGAGGCAGCCCCAGCATTTT	CASSPGGRQPQHF
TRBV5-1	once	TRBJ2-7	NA	TGCGCCAGCGGGTCGGGGACAAATAAAGACGAGCAGTACTTC	CASGSGTNKDEQYF
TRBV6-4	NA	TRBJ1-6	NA	TGTGCCAGCAGTGACTCGAAACAGGGCCAGGATTCACCCCTCCACTTT	CASSDSKQGQDSPLHF
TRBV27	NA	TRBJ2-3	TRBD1	TGTGCCAGCAGTTTCTCCGGGACAGGGGTTAGCACAGATACGCAGTATTTT	CASSFSGTGVSTDTQYF
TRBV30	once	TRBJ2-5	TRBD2	TGTGCCTGGAACCTTGGGACTAGCGGGGGCTCGGAGACCCAGTACTTC	CAWNLGTSGGSETQYF
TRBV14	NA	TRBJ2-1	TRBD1	TGTGCCAGCAGCCATTTGCAGGGGGTCCGGGAGTTCTTC	CASSHLQGVREFF
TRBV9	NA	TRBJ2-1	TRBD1	TGTGCCAGCGGCGGGACAGGCCGGTACAATGAGCAGTTCTTC	CASGGTGRYNEQFF
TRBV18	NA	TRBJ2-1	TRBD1	TGTGCCAGCTCACCCCGGGACAGGGGTTTGCAGTTCTTC	CASSPRDRGLQFF
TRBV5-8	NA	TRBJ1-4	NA	TGTGCCAGCAGCTTGGGGGCTCCGGGAGGAGTAGGAGAAAAACTGTTTTTT	CASSLGAPGGVGEKLFF
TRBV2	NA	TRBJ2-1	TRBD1	TGTGCCAGCACCCTGACAGGGCATGAGCAGTTCTTC	CASTLTGHEQFF
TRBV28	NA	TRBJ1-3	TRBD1	TGTGCCAGCAGCCGGACAGGCAACACCATATATTTT	CASSRTGNTIYF
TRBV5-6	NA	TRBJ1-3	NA	TGTGCCAGCAGCTTGTGGGCAGGAGGGGGAAACACCATATATTTT	CASSLWAGGGNTIYF
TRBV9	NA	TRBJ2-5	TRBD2	TGTGCCAGCAGCGTAGGAATTAGCGGGGGCCAAGAGACCCAGTACTTC	CASSVGISGGQETQYF
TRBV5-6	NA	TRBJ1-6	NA	TGTGCCAGCAGCTTATTGACACCTTATAATTCACCCCTCCACTTT	CASSLLTPYNSPLHF
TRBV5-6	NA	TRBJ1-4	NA	TGTGCCAGCAGCTCCCGGGGACAAACTAATGAAAAACTGTTTTTT	CASSSRGQTNEKLFF
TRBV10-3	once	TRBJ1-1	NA	TGTGCCATCAGTGGGGCGGGTGTGGCTGAAGCTTTCTTT	CAISGAGVAEAFF
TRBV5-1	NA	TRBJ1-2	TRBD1	TGCGCCAGCAGCTCGGGACAGAACTATGGCTACACCTTC	CASSSGQNYGYTF